This T cell receptor (beta chain) is drawn from a study of identical twins. In TCRdb, the 5' RACE reads were re-called with MiXCR into one record per CDR3 protein. This sample carries hundreds of thousands of distinct CDR3 sequences, 21% of them seen once, and the ten largest clones take about 4.3%. Only a few counts were recorded for this clonotype. CDR3 length equals 13 residues. Germline V lookup: CDR1 DFQATT, CDR2 SNEGSKA (reference sequence). The germline V and J ends were trimmed by 3 bases and 3 bases, with 9 bases remaining between them. These same data were also listed under a study on T cells expressing NK-cell markers.

The genes are TRBV20-1 and TRBJ1-5, with D possibly TRBD1 on 6 matching bases. What was sequenced was PBMCs. This sequence originates from a woman in her late teens or twenties in good health. The CDR3 DNA sequence: TGCAGTGCTAGGACAGGCGTCAATCAGCCCCAGCATTTT. Translation: CSARTGVNQPQHF.